This entry lists 13 T cell receptor beta chains sequenced from one sample in a study of CD8+ T cells in alopecia areata. Treatment described: oral pan-JAK inhibitor, 5-10 mg twice daily. Following RNA extraction, reverse transcription yielded cDNA that acted as the sequencing template. Measured with immunoSEQ multiplex PCR; TCRdb has only the in-frame clones, and not every one. The sample records about 200,000 clones, roughly 60% being singletons. The sample in question was CD4+ T cells sorted from blood, obtained at week 24, from a patient treated with tofacitinib. These receptors were obtained from a human donor with alopecia areata.

A few counts support this clone. V gene TRBV6-5 combines with J gene TRBJ2-2; 7 bases agree with TRBD1. J gave up 14 bases and V 2 bases, and 2 bases lay outside the gene matches. CDR3 length: 11 residues. In germline, CDR1 is MNHEY, CDR2 SVGAGI. CDR3 DNA: TGTGCCAGCAGTTACAGGGGGCAACTGTTTTTT. The encoded protein is CASSYRGQLFF.

The chain carries TRBV5-1 and TRBJ1-5; D is unclear. Deletions cut 0 bases from V and 3 bases from J, with 10 bases between. The V gene's germline CDR1 is SGHRS and CDR2 YFSETQ. The CDR3 is 15 amino acids. Here the CDR3 DNA reads TGCGCCAGCAGCTTGGGAAGTGATCTCAATCAGCCCCAGCATTTT. This encodes CASSLGSDLNQPQHF.

The chain combines TRBV7-6 with TRBJ2-3, with 14 bases lining up with TRBD2. V dropped 5 bases and J dropped 5; count of bases not matched to a gene: 15. CDR1 and CDR2 from the germline V gene are SGHVS and FNYEAQ. This CDR3 spans 19 amino acids. CDR3 region: CASSQRLAGGRGLRDTQYF. The DNA of the CDR3 is TGTGCCAGCAGCCAACGACTAGCGGGGGGGCGTGGCTTAAGAGATACGCAGTATTTT.

CDR3 in amino acids: CAWNPGNLWNQPQHF. The CDR3 DNA reads TGTGCCTGGAACCCGGGCAACCTGTGGAATCAGCCCCAGCATTTT. V gene TRBV30 combines with J gene TRBJ1-5; D is uncertain. The V gene's germline CDR1 is GTSNPN and CDR2 SVGIG (reference sequence). The CDR3 has 15 amino acids. The V and J ends lost 4 bases and 4 bases respectively, with 17 bases between them.

This clone came up once. V and J are TRBV4-3 and TRBJ2-2; D gene unclear. The V gene lost 1 base and the J gene lost 5 bases, with 11 bases spanning the gap. The CDR3 runs to 15 residues. In germline, CDR1 is LGHNA, CDR2 YSLEER. The CDR3 nucleotides are TGCGCCAGCAGCCAAGTCTACGGCAGGACCGGGGAGCTGTTTTTT. Its protein is CASSQVYGRTGELFF.

The chain recombines TRBV28 with TRBJ2-3, with D unclear. Germline V gives CDR1 MDHEN, CDR2 SYDVKM. The CDR3 covers 18 residues. Trimming took off 1 base at V and 2 bases at J, with 19 bases between the two ends. CDR3 DNA: TGTGCCAGCAGTTTATCCCGAAAAAGTGCAGATCACACAGATACGCAGTATTTT. Translating gives CASSLSRKSADHTDTQYF.

The chain links TRBV27 to TRBJ2-5, with D possibly TRBD2 on 5 matching bases. The CDR3 loop spans 14 amino acids. Trimming left V 2 bases short and J 4 bases short, with 11 bases between. Germline assignment: CDR1 MNHEY and CDR2 SMNVEV (reference sequence). CDR3 protein: CASSLRSGRETQYF. CDR3 coding DNA: TGTGCCAGCAGTTTACGCAGCGGTAGAGAGACCCAGTACTTC.

The chain recombines TRBV11-2 with TRBJ2-7; possible D gene TRBD2, 6 bases. V was cut by 5 bases and J by 1 base, with 9 bases left in between. Germline lookup yields CDR1 SGHAT and CDR2 FQNNGV. The CDR3 sequence is 13 residues long. The CDR3 nucleotides read TGTGCCAGCAGCCCCGGGAGTTCCTACGAGCAGTACTTC. Encoded protein: CASSPGSSYEQYF.

The chain is built from TRBV4-1 and TRBJ2-7, with 7 bases aligning to TRBD2. Germline CDR1 and CDR2: MGHRA and YSYEKL. With V trimmed by 5 bases and J by 2 bases, 9 bases remained unmatched. This CDR3 has 15 residues. The CDR3 is CASSGLGGIAYEQYF. CDR3 nucleotide sequence: TGCGCCAGCAGCGGGTTGGGGGGGATTGCCTACGAGCAGTACTTC.

Many counts were recorded for this clone. V is TRBV2 and J is TRBJ2-7; tentatively, D is TRBD2 (6 bases). V was shortened by 8 bases and J by 1 base, with 18 bases between the two germline ends. The CDR3 has 15 residues. Germline loops: CDR1 SNHLY, CDR2 FYNNEI. This chain's CDR3 is CASRGALAPSYEQYF. CDR3 in DNA: TGTGCCAGCCGTGGGGCACTAGCACCATCCTACGAGCAGTACTTC.

The CDR3 DNA follows: TGCAGCGTAAACGGACTAGCGGGAGGGAGCACAGATACGCAGTATTTT. It specifies CSVNGLAGGSTDTQYF. The chain carries TRBV29-1 and TRBJ2-3, with 15 positions matching TRBD2. CDR3 size: 16 residues. Trimming took 6 bases from V and 0 from J; bases not matched to a gene: 4. Germline V gene data show CDR1 as SQVTM and CDR2 as ANQGSEA.

This clone was picked up a small number of times. The rearrangement uses TRBV7-2 and TRBJ1-6, with D tentatively TRBD1 (6 bases). Trimming removed 5 bases from V and 7 bases from J, with 18 bases in between. The V gene's germline CDR1 is SGHTA and CDR2 FQGNSA. The CDR3 contains 16 residues. This CDR3 is CASSQDRDNKNSPLHF. Here the CDR3 DNA reads TGTGCCAGCAGCCAAGACCGGGACAACAAAAATTCACCCCTCCACTTT.

This rearrangement joins TRBV7-6 to TRBJ2-1; TRBD1 might be the D (6 bases). Deletions cut 3 bases from V and 3 bases from J, with 12 bases between. Germline V CDR1 and CDR2: SGHVS, FNYEAQ. The CDR3 loop spans 15 amino acids. The chain's CDR3 is CASSFGSRGYNEQFF. DNA of the CDR3: TGTGCCAGCAGCTTTGGGTCCAGGGGCTACAATGAGCAGTTCTTC.